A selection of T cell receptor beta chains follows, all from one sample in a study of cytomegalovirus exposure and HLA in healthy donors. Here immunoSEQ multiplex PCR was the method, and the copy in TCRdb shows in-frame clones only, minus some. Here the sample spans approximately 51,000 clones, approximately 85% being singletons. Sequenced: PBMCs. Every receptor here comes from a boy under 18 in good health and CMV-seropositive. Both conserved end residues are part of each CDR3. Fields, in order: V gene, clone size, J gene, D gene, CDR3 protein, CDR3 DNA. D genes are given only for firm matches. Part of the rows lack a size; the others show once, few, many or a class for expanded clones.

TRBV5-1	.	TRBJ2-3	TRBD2	CASGNGTSGTDTQYF	TGCGCCAGCGGGAACGGGACTAGCGGCACAGATACGCAGTATTTT
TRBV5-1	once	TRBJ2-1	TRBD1	CASSLGTGVFIEQFF	TGCGCCAGCAGCTTAGGGACAGGGGTTTTTATTGAGCAGTTCTTC
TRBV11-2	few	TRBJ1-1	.	CASSIQVGTEAFF	TGTGCCAGCAGTATACAGGTGGGCACTGAAGCTTTCTTT
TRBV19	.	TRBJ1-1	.	CASSIVRGLSTEAFF	TGTGCCAGTAGTATAGTTAGAGGGTTGAGCACTGAAGCTTTCTTT
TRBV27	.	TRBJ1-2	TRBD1	CASGAETGYGYTF	TGTGCCAGCGGAGCGGAGACAGGGTATGGCTACACCTTC
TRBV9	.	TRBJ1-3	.	CASSAMFGVPSGNTIYF	TGTGCCAGCAGCGCGATGTTCGGGGTCCCCTCTGGAAACACCATATATTTT
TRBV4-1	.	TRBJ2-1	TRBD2	CASSHGTTPSSYNEQFF	TGCGCCAGCAGCCACGGGACTACCCCTAGCTCCTACAATGAGCAGTTCTTC
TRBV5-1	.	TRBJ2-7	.	CASSLMGGGLYEQYF	TGCGCCAGCAGCTTGATGGGCGGGGGCCTCTACGAGCAGTACTTC
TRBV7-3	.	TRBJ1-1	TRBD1	CASSPGQMNTEAFF	TGTGCCAGCAGCCCGGGACAGATGAACACTGAAGCTTTCTTT
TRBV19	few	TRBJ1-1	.	CAVSGAGIPEAFF	TGTGCTGTGAGTGGGGCTGGGATCCCTGAAGCTTTCTTT
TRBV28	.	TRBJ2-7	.	CASRRGLGTHEQYF	TGTGCCAGCCGCAGGGGTTTGGGTACCCACGAGCAGTACTTC
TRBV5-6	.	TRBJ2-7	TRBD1	CASSLFGGTGAIYEQYF	TGTGCCAGCAGCTTGTTCGGGGGGACAGGGGCGATCTACGAGCAGTACTTC
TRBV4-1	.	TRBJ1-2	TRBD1	CASSHPGTGRVGYTF	TGCGCCAGCAGCCATCCCGGGACAGGGAGGGTTGGCTACACCTTC
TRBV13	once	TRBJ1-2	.	CASRKGENYGYTF	TGTGCCAGCCGTAAAGGGGAAAACTATGGCTACACCTTC
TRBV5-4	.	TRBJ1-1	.	CASSSGDTEAFF	TGTGCCAGCAGCTCAGGGGACACTGAAGCTTTCTTT
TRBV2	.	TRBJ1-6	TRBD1	CATSAGGSYNSPLHF	TGTGCCACCTCGGCAGGGGGCTCCTATAATTCACCCCTCCACTTT
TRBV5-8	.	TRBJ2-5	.	CASSRRGAQETQYF	TGTGCCAGCAGCAGGCGGGGTGCGCAAGAGACCCAGTACTTC
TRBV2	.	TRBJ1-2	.	CASKGRSVEGGYTF	TGTGCCAGCAAAGGGCGGAGTGTAGAGGGTGGCTACACCTTC
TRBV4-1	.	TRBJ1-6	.	CASRSDRANSPLHF	TGCGCCAGCAGATCGGACAGAGCTAATTCACCCCTCCACTTT
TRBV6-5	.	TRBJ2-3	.	CASSWPQYF	TGTGCCAGCAGTTGGCCGCAGTATTTT
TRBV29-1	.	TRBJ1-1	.	CSVEDLTLNTEAFF	TGCAGCGTTGAAGATCTCACACTGAACACTGAAGCTTTCTTT
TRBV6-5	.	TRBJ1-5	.	CASSHPGAQPQHF	TGTGCCAGCAGTCACCCAGGGGCTCAGCCCCAGCATTTT
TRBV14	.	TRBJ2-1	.	CASSQVLGGYNEQFF	TGTGCCAGCAGCCAAGTCCTCGGGGGTTACAATGAGCAGTTCTTC
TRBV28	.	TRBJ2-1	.	CASSSGQTGNEQFF	TGTGCCAGCAGTTCGGGACAAACTGGGAATGAGCAGTTCTTC
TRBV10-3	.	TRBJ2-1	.	CAIRGALGIGNEQFF	TGTGCCATCAGGGGGGCACTGGGGATTGGCAATGAGCAGTTCTTC
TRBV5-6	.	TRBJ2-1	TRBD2	CASSFGGRGGWYNEQFF	TGTGCCAGCAGCTTTGGGGGACGGGGGGGCTGGTACAATGAGCAGTTCTTC
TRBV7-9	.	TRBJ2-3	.	CASSLAQGWTQYF	TGTGCCAGCAGCTTAGCTCAGGGGTGGACGCAGTATTTT
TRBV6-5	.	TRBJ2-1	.	CASWGGLHNEQFF	TGTGCCAGCTGGGGGGGCCTCCACAATGAGCAGTTCTTC
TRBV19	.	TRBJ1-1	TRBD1	CASMNRWDREPYEAFF	TGTGCCAGTATGAATCGTTGGGACAGAGAGCCATATGAAGCTTTCTTT
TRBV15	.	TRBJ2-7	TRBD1	CATSRDAGQVAYEQYF	TGTGCCACCAGCAGAGACGCCGGACAGGTGGCCTACGAGCAGTACTTC
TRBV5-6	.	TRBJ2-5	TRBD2	CASTGWGGMQETQYF	TGTGCCAGCACAGGGTGGGGGGGGATGCAAGAGACCCAGTACTTC
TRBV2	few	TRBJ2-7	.	CASTQDSPSYEQYF	TGTGCCAGCACCCAGGACAGCCCCTCCTACGAGCAGTACTTC
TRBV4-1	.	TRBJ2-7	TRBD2	CASRRVGVPGGEQYF	TGCGCCAGCAGACGGGTCGGGGTCCCGGGGGGGGAGCAGTACTTC
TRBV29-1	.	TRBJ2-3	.	CSVELIGGNTDTQYF	TGCAGCGTTGAACTGATTGGCGGGAACACAGATACGCAGTATTTT
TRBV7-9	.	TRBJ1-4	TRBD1	CASSLIGGEKLFF	TGTGCCAGCAGCCTGATAGGGGGCGAAAAACTGTTTTTT
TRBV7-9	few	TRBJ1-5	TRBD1	CASSLGDSDQPQHF	TGTGCCAGCAGCTTAGGGGACAGTGATCAGCCCCAGCATTTT
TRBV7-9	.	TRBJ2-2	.	CASSPIRQQNTGELFF	TGTGCCAGCAGCCCCATCCGACAGCAGAACACCGGGGAGCTGTTTTTT
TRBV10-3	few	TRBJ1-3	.	CAIRTENTIYF	TGTGCCATCAGGACAGAAAACACCATATATTTT
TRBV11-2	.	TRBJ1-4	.	CASSLQGTNEKLFF	TGTGCCAGCAGCTTACAGGGGACTAATGAAAAACTGTTTTTT
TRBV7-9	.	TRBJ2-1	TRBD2	CASSLGAGLVIDEQFF	TGTGCCAGCAGCTTAGGTGCGGGACTAGTGATTGACGAGCAGTTCTTC
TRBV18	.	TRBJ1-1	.	CASSKGAGGEAFF	TGTGCCAGCTCAAAAGGGGCCGGGGGTGAAGCTTTCTTT
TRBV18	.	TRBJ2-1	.	CASSVSTGNEQFF	TGTGCCAGCTCAGTGAGCACAGGGAATGAGCAGTTCTTC
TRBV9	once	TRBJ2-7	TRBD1	CASSPGQSSEQYF	TGTGCCAGCAGCCCGGGACAGTCGTCCGAGCAGTACTTC
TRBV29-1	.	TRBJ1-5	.	CSVVQGGQPQHF	TGCAGCGTTGTGCAGGGCGGTCAGCCCCAGCATTTT
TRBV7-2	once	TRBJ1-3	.	CASSPRGGTHSGNTIYF	TGTGCCAGCAGCCCCCGGGGGGGAACCCACTCTGGAAACACCATATATTTT
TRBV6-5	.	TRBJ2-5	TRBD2	CASSYWRGGKETQYF	TGTGCCAGCAGTTACTGGCGGGGGGGCAAGGAGACCCAGTACTTC
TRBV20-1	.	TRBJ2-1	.	CSATGNEQFF	TGCAGTGCTACAGGAAATGAGCAGTTCTTC
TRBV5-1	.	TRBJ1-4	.	CASSLALGEKLFF	TGCGCCAGCAGCTTGGCCCTGGGCGAAAAACTGTTTTTT